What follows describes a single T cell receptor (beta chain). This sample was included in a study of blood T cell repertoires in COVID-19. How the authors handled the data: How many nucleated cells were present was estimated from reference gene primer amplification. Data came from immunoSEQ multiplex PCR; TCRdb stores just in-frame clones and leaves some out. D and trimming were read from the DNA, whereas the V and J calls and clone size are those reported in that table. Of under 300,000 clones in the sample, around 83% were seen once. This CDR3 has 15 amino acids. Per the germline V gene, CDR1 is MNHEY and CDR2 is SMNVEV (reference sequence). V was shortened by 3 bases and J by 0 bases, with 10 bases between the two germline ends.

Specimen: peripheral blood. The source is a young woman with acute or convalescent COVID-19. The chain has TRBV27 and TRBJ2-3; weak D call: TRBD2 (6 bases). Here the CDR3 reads CASSFGGTSTDTQYF. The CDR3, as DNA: TGTGCCAGCAGTTTTGGAGGGACTAGCACAGATACGCAGTATTTT.